This T cell receptor beta chain was recovered during a study of cytotoxic CD8 clonotypes in ibrutinib-treated CLL. Findings and limits, study-wide: Rising at ibrutinib response, clonality subsequently fell back toward baseline at progression.

Target depth was 1 in 200,000 to 1 in 1 million T cells, about 10x per clonotype. TCRdb's table, derived via immunoSEQ multiplex PCR, lists solely in-frame clones and lacks some. The table shows approximately 300,000 clones, with about 77% occurring only once. CDR1 and CDR2 (germline): SGHDT, YYEEEE. There are 14 residues in the CDR3. The germline V and J ends were trimmed by 2 bases and 2 bases, with 8 bases remaining between them. As to this clone: Its antigen is as yet unknown.

The sample consisted of PBMCs, taken before ibrutinib treatment. The chain uses TRBV5-6 and TRBJ2-1; maybe TRBD2 (6 bases). This TCR was recovered from a human donor with chronic lymphocytic leukemia. The CDR3 nucleotides are TGTGCCAGCAGCTTTAGCGGCCCCTACAATGAGCAGTTCTTC. Translation: CASSFSGPYNEQFF.